This T cell receptor (beta chain) was found in a study of regulatory T cells in long-lasting Graves disease. Overall study findings and caveats: Analysis covered peripheral blood alone, not thyroid tissue.

As concerns this clonotype: Its antigen remains unknown.

This sample's time point: newly diagnosed GD, antithyroid drugs for less than 3 months. RNA isolated from PBMCs was used to make the TCR library. Arm-PCR of CDR3 regions with iRepertoire HTBI primers generated TCR beta libraries. TCRdb fed the multiplex PCR reads into MiXCR, producing one record per CDR3 protein. The top ten clones hold around 11% of a sample with 400,000 to 550,000 distinct CDR3 sequences, about a sixth of them seen once. The data also belong to a second study, concerning T cells in Graves' hyperthyroidism and ophthalmopathy. From that second work: In the first-round RT-PCR of the TCR CDR3, the HTBI primer set was used.

This TCR came from a woman in her 30s with Graves disease. Source: peripheral blood mononuclear cells (PBMCs), taken at new diagnosis, from a patient treated with antithyroid drugs.

CDR3 nucleotide sequence: TGTGCCAGCAGATCCCCTACGCACTATCAGCCCCAGCATTTT. Encoded protein: CASRSPTHYQPQHF. This chain links TRBV6-2 or TRBV6-3 with TRBJ1-5; D gene ambiguous. The CDR3 extends over 14 amino acids. V lost 6 bases and J lost 5, with 14 bases in between. The germline V gene encodes CDR1 MNHEY and CDR2 SVGEGT.